A single sample gave rise to the 3 T cell receptor beta chains below, sequenced in a study of shared clonotypes between healthy human individuals. Assay: immunoSEQ multiplex PCR; the TCRdb copy retains only in-frame clones and omits some. This table holds under 2.5 million clones, 80% to 95% found once. Sequencing was carried out using naive CD4+ T cells from PBMCs. Subset: CD45RA+ positively selected. The receptor set was obtained from a man aged 18 to 30 in good health. Some clones in this sample may be carry-over from other donors' samples.

This chain uses TRBV5-1 with TRBJ2-2; possible D gene TRBD2, 6 bases. From germline, CDR1 is SGHRS and CDR2 YFSETQ. CDR3 length equals 15 residues. The V end was cut by 6 bases, the J end by 4 bases, with 16 bases between. DNA of the CDR3: TGCGCCAGCACGATTTCGGGGGTCACCACCGGGGAGCTGTTTTTT. Amino acids: CASTISGVTTGELFF.

Concerning this clone itself: This CDR3 is missing its conserved last phenylalanine or tryptophan, likely due to a read error. No DNA is shown, since the ends of the CDR3 on it are uncertain; the CDR3 is the one TCRdb lists. V gene TRBV7-9 combines with J gene TRBJ2-7; the table's D call, TRBD1, was not checked against the DNA. A total of 14 residues make up the CDR3, ends included. Per the germline V gene, CDR1 is SEHNR and CDR2 is FQNEAQ (reference sequence). The CDR3: CASSPGQAGTGVHI.

The V call is TRBV28, the J call TRBJ1-2; no clear D gene. Deletions cut 5 bases from V and 8 bases from J, with 21 bases between. The CDR3 contains 15 residues. Germline CDR1 MDHEN, CDR2 SYDVKM. CDR3 bases: TGTGCCAGCAGTCCTCACTCGTCGGCGTCTATCGGCTACACCTTC. As protein: CASSPHSSASIGYTF.